These T cell receptor beta chains were read from a single sample in a study of blood T cells in healthy people across ages. Using its own MiXCR run on the 5' RACE reads, TCRdb lists one record per CDR3 protein. The sample shows approximately 800,000 distinct CDR3 sequences, around 50% of them seen only once. Sequenced sample: blood. The receptor set was obtained from a man aged 40-50 years in good health. CDR3s include the opening cysteine and the closing phenylalanine or tryptophan. The D gene is left open where the match is weak. Size is omitted from some rows. Given values are once, few, many or a class for expanded clones.

clone size: NA; D gene: NA; CDR3 length: 16; J gene: TRBJ1-2; V gene: TRBV7-3; CDR3 DNA: TGTGCCAGCAGCTTAACCCCGGGGAGAATGGTCTATGGCTACACCTTC; CDR3 protein: CASSLTPGRMVYGYTF
clone size: NA; D gene: NA; CDR3 length: 16; J gene: TRBJ2-3; V gene: TRBV21-1; CDR3 DNA: TGTGCCAGCAGCAAAGGTCCGTGTTGGTTCACAGATACGCAGTATTTT; CDR3 protein: CASSKGPCWFTDTQYF
clone size: NA; D gene: NA; CDR3 length: 13; J gene: TRBJ2-7; V gene: TRBV7-3; CDR3 DNA: TGTGCCAGCAGCCCCCAGATGGGGGAACGGCAGTACTTC; CDR3 protein: CASSPQMGERQYF
clone size: NA; D gene: NA; CDR3 length: 15; J gene: TRBJ2-2; V gene: TRBV9; CDR3 DNA: TGTGCCAGCAGTGGCAGGACCCTTCGCACCGGGGAGCTGTTTTTT; CDR3 protein: CASSGRTLRTGELFF
clone size: NA; D gene: TRBD1; CDR3 length: 13; J gene: TRBJ1-2; V gene: TRBV7-2; CDR3 DNA: TGTGCCAGCAGCCAAGGACAGGGGAGAGGCTACACCTTC; CDR3 protein: CASSQGQGRGYTF
clone size: NA; D gene: NA; CDR3 length: 13; J gene: TRBJ2-3; V gene: TRBV10-3; CDR3 DNA: TGTGCCATCAGAGGACAGACCACAGATACGCAGTATTTT; CDR3 protein: CAIRGQTTDTQYF
clone size: NA; D gene: NA; CDR3 length: 14; J gene: TRBJ1-1; V gene: TRBV10-3; CDR3 DNA: TGTGCCATCAGTGACGGAGGAGGGGTTACTGAAGCTTTCTTT; CDR3 protein: CAISDGGGVTEAFF
clone size: NA; D gene: TRBD1; CDR3 length: 13; J gene: TRBJ2-7; V gene: TRBV6-2/TRBV6-3; CDR3 DNA: TGTGCCAGCAGCCGGGACAGGTTCGACGAGCAGTACTTC; CDR3 protein: CASSRDRFDEQYF
clone size: few; D gene: TRBD1; CDR3 length: 16; J gene: TRBJ1-6; V gene: TRBV20-1; CDR3 DNA: TGCAGTGCTAGAGGTCAGGACAGGAGTAGTTTTGCACCCCTCCACTTT; CDR3 protein: CSARGQDRSSFAPLHF
clone size: NA; D gene: TRBD2; CDR3 length: 14; J gene: TRBJ2-3; V gene: TRBV6-1; CDR3 DNA: TGTGCCAGCAGTGAAACGACTAGCGGTAATACGCAGTATTTT; CDR3 protein: CASSETTSGNTQYF
clone size: NA; D gene: NA; CDR3 length: 13; J gene: TRBJ1-2; V gene: TRBV29-1; CDR3 DNA: TGCAGCTTAGAGGGTGGCTCCAGCTATGGCTACACCTTC; CDR3 protein: CSLEGGSSYGYTF
clone size: once; D gene: NA; CDR3 length: 14; J gene: TRBJ2-1; V gene: TRBV7-9; CDR3 DNA: TGTGCCAGCAGTTCAGGGGGAGTAGGGGGGGAGCAGTTCTTC; CDR3 protein: CASSSGGVGGEQFF
clone size: NA; D gene: TRBD1; CDR3 length: 13; J gene: TRBJ1-1; V gene: TRBV20-1; CDR3 DNA: TGCAGTGCTAGAGATTTCGGGACAGGACAAGCTTTCTTT; CDR3 protein: CSARDFGTGQAFF
clone size: once; D gene: TRBD2; CDR3 length: 16; J gene: TRBJ2-5; V gene: TRBV7-2; CDR3 DNA: TGTGCCAGCAGCTGGGGACTAGCGGGGATTCGGGAGACCCAGTACTTC; CDR3 protein: CASSWGLAGIRETQYF
clone size: NA; D gene: NA; CDR3 length: 14; J gene: TRBJ2-5; V gene: TRBV24-1; CDR3 DNA: TGTGCCACCAGTTACGCAGGGGTCACGGAGACCCAGTACTTC; CDR3 protein: CATSYAGVTETQYF
clone size: NA; D gene: TRBD1; CDR3 length: 16; J gene: TRBJ2-7; V gene: TRBV29-1; CDR3 DNA: TGCAGCGTTGAGAGTAGCCGGGACAGGGGGTTCTACGAGCAGTACTTC; CDR3 protein: CSVESSRDRGFYEQYF
clone size: NA; D gene: NA; CDR3 length: 12; J gene: TRBJ2-7; V gene: TRBV29-1; CDR3 DNA: TGCAGCGTCGCGGGGGCTAGGAACGAGCAGTACTTC; CDR3 protein: CSVAGARNEQYF
clone size: NA; D gene: TRBD1; CDR3 length: 16; J gene: TRBJ2-1; V gene: TRBV9; CDR3 DNA: TGTGCCAGCAGCGCGACCGGGACAGGGGCTAGTAATGAGCAGTTCTTC; CDR3 protein: CASSATGTGASNEQFF
clone size: NA; D gene: NA; CDR3 length: 14; J gene: TRBJ2-6; V gene: TRBV29-1; CDR3 DNA: TGCAGCGTTGAGACGGACTCTGGGGCCAACGTCCTGACTTTC; CDR3 protein: CSVETDSGANVLTF
clone size: few; D gene: TRBD1; CDR3 length: 16; J gene: TRBJ1-6; V gene: TRBV7-9; CDR3 DNA: TGTGCCAGCAGCTTTTCTCGGACAGGGAATAATTCACCCCTCCACTTT; CDR3 protein: CASSFSRTGNNSPLHF
clone size: few; D gene: NA; CDR3 length: 13; J gene: TRBJ2-5; V gene: TRBV2; CDR3 DNA: TGTGCCAGCGCCGGACTCCTGGGGGAGACCCAGTACTTC; CDR3 protein: CASAGLLGETQYF
clone size: NA; D gene: NA; CDR3 length: 8; J gene: TRBJ2-1; V gene: TRBV29-1; CDR3 DNA: TGCAGCGTCGATGAGCAGTTCTTC; CDR3 protein: CSVDEQFF
clone size: few; D gene: TRBD1; CDR3 length: 13; J gene: TRBJ1-1; V gene: TRBV20-1; CDR3 DNA: TGCAGTGCTGCGGGACAGTTGAACACTGAAGCTTTCTTT; CDR3 protein: CSAAGQLNTEAFF
clone size: few; D gene: NA; CDR3 length: 10; J gene: TRBJ2-5; V gene: TRBV29-1; CDR3 DNA: TGCAGCGTTTCTCCCGAGACCCAGTACTTC; CDR3 protein: CSVSPETQYF